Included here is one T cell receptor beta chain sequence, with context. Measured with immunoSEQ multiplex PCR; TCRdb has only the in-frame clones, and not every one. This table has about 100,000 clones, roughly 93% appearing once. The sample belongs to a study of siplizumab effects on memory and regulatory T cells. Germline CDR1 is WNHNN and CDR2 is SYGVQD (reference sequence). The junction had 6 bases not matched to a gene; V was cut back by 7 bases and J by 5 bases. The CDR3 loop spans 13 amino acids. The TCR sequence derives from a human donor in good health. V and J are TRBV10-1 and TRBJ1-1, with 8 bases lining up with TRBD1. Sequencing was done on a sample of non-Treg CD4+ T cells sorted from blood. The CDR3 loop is CASKRDRRTEAFF. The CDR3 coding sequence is TGCGCCAGCAAGAGGGACAGGCGGACTGAAGCTTTCTTT.